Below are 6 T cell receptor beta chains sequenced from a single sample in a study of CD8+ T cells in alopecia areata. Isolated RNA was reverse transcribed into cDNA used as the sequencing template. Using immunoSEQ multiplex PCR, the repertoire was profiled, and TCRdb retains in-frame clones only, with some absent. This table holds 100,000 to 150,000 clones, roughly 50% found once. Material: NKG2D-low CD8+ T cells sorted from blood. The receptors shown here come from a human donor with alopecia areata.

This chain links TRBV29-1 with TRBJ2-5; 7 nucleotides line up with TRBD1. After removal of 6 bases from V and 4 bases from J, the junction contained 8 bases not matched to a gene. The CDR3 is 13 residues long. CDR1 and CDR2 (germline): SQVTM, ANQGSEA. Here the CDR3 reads CSVLTGNGETQYF. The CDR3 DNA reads TGCAGCGTGTTGACAGGGAACGGAGAGACCCAGTACTTC. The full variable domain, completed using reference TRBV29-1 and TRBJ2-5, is SAVISQKPSRDICQRGTSLTIQCQVDSQVTMMFWYRQQPGQSLTLIATANQGSEATYESGFVIDKFPISRPNLTFSTLTVSNMSPEDSSIYLCSVLTGNGETQYFGPGTRLLVL.

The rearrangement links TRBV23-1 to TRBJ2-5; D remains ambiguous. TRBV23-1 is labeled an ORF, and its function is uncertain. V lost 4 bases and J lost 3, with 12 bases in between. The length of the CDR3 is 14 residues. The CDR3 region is CASSRCGKKETQYF. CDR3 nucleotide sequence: TGCGCCAGCAGTCGATGCGGTAAAAAAGAGACCCAGTACTTC.

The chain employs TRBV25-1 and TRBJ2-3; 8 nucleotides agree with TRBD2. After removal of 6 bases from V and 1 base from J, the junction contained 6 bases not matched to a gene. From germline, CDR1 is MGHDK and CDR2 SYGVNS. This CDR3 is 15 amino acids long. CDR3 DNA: TGTGCCAGCAGATCTCTAGCGGGCGGCACAGATACGCAGTATTTT. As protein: CASRSLAGGTDTQYF.

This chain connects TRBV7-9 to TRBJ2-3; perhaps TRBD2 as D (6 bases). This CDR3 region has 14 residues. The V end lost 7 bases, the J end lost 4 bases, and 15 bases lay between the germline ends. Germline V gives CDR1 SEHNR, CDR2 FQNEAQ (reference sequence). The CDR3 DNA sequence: TGTGCCAGCAACACCTTCGGGAGCTCAGATACGCAGTATTTT. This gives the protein CASNTFGSSDTQYF.

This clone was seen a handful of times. The DNA for the CDR3 is TGCAGCGTTGAAGATTATAGGGACAGGGTGCAGTATTTT. This gives the protein CSVEDYRDRVQYF. The V gene is TRBV29-1, the J gene TRBJ2-3; TRBD1 matches at 9 bases. Germline loops: CDR1 SQVTM, CDR2 ANQGSEA. V lost 0 bases, J lost 11 bases, and 6 bases stayed unmatched. CDR3 size: 13 residues.

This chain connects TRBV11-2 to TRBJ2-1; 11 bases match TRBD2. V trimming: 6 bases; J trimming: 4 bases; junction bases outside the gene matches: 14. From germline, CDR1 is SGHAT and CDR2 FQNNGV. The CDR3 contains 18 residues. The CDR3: CASSLGGTSGSVYNEQFF. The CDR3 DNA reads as TGTGCCAGCAGTCTAGGAGGAACTAGCGGGAGCGTATACAATGAGCAGTTCTTC.